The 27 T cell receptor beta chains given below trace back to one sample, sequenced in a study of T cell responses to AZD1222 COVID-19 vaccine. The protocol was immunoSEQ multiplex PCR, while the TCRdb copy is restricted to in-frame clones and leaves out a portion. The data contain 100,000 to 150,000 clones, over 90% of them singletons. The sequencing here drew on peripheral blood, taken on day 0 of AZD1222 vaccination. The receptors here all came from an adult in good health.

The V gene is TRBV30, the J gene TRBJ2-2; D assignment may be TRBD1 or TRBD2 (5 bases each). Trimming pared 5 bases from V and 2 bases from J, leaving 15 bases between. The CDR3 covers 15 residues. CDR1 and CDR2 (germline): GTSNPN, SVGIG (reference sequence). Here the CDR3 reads CAWGGRTLNTGELFF. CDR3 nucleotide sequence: TGTGCCTGGGGGGGAAGGACACTCAACACCGGGGAGCTGTTTTTT.

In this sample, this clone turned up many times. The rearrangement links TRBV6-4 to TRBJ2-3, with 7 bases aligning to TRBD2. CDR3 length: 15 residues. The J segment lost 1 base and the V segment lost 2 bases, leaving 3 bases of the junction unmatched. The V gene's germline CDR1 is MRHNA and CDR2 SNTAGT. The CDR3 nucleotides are TGTGCCAGCAGTGACGGTGCGGGAGGCACAGATACGCAGTATTTT. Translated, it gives CASSDGAGGTDTQYF.

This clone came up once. Here the CDR3 DNA reads TGTGCCAGCAGCTTTAGCGGGAGTAGGGACGAGCAGTACTTC. Translated, it gives CASSFSGSRDEQYF. The chain carries TRBV5-6 and TRBJ2-7; 9 positions agree with TRBD2. The CDR3 covers 14 residues. V lost 2 bases to trimming and J lost 5 bases; unmatched junction nucleotides: 5. Germline lookup yields CDR1 SGHDT and CDR2 YYEEEE.

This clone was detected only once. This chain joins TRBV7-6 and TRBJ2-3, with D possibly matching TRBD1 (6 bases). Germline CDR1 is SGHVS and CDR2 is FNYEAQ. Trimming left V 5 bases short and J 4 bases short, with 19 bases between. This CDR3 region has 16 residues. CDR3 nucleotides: TGTGCCAGCAGCCTCAGAGTCCAGGACAGATCAGATACGCAGTATTTT. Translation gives CASSLRVQDRSDTQYF.

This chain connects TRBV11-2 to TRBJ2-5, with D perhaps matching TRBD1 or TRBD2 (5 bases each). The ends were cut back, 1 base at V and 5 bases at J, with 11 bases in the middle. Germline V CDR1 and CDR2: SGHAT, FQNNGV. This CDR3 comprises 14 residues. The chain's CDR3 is CASSLVRGRETQYF. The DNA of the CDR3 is TGTGCCAGCAGCTTAGTGAGGGGTCGGGAGACCCAGTACTTC.

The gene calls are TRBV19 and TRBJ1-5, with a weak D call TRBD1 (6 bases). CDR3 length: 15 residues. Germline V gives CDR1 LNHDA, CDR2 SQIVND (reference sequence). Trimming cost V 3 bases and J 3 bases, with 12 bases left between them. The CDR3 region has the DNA TGTGCCAGTAGTATTCTCGGGACATCCAATCAGCCCCAGCATTTT. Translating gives CASSILGTSNQPQHF. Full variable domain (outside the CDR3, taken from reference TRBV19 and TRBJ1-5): DGGITQSPKYLFRKEGQNVTLSCEQNLNHDAMYWYRQDPGQGLRLIYYSQIVNDFQKGDIAEGYSVSREKKESFPLTVTSAQKNPTAFYLCASSILGTSNQPQHFGDGTRLSIL.

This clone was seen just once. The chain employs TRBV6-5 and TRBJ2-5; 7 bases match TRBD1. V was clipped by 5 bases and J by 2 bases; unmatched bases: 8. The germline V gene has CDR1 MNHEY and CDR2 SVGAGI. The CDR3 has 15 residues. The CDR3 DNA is TGTGCCAGCAGTACCCCGGGACAGCAGCAAGAGACCCAGTACTTC. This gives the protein CASSTPGQQQETQYF.

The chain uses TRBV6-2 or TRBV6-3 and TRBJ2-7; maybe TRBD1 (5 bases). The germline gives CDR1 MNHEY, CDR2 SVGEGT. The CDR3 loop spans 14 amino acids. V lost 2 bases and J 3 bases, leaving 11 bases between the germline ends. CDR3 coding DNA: TGTGCCAGCAGTTACGTGGGGCCCAACTACGAGCAGTACTTC. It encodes CASSYVGPNYEQYF.

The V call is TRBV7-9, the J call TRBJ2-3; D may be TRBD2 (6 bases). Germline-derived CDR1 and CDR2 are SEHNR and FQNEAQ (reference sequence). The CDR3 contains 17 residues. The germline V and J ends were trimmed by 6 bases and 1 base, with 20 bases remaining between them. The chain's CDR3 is CASSWAEGRLGTDTQYF. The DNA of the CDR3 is TGTGCCAGCAGTTGGGCGGAGGGCAGGTTAGGCACAGATACGCAGTATTTT.

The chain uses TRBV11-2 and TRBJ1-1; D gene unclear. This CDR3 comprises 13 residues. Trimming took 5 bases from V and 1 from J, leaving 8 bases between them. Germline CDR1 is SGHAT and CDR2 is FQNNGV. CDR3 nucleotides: TGTGCCAGCAGCCGGACCCAGAACACTGAAGCTTTCTTT. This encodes CASSRTQNTEAFF. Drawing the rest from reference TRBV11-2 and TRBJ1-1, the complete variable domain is EAGVAQSPRYKIIEKRQSVAFWCNPISGHATLYWYQQILGQGPKLLIQFQNNGVVDDSQLPKDRFSAERLKGVDSTLKIQPAKLEDSAVYLCASSRTQNTEAFFGQGTRLTVV.

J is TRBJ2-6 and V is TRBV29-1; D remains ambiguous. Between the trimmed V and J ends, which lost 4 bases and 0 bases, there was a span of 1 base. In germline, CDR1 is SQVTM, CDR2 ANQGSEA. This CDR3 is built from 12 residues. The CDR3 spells CSVASGANVLTF. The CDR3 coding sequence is TGCAGCGTTGCCTCTGGGGCCAACGTCCTGACTTTC. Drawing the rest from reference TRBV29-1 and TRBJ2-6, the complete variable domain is SAVISQKPSRDICQRGTSLTIQCQVDSQVTMMFWYRQQPGQSLTLIATANQGSEATYESGFVIDKFPISRPNLTFSTLTVSNMSPEDSSIYLCSVASGANVLTFGAGSRLTVL.

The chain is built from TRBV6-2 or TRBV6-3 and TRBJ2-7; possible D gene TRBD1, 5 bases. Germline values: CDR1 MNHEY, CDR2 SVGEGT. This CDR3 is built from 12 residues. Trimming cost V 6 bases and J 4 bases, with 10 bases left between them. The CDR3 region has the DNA TGTGCCAGCAGCCGTGACAGTTACGAGCAGTACTTC. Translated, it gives CASSRDSYEQYF.

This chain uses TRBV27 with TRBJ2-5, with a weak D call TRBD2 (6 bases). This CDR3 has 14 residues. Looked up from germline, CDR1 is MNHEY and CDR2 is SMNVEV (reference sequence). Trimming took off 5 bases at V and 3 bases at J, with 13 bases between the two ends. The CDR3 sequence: CASSPADYKETQYF. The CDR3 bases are TGTGCCAGCAGTCCTGCGGACTATAAAGAGACCCAGTACTTC.

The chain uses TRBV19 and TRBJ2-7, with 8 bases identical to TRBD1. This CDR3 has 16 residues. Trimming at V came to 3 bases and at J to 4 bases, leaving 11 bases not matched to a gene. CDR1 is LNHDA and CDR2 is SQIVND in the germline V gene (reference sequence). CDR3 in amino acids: CASSIRLRTGRYEQYF. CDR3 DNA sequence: TGTGCCAGTAGTATTCGGTTACGGACAGGGAGGTACGAGCAGTACTTC.

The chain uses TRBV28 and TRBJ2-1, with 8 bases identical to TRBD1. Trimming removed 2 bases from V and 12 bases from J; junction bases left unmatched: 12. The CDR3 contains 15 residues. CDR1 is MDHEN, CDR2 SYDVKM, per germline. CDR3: CASSLASGLDRVQFF. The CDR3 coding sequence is TGTGCCAGCAGTTTAGCTTCGGGGCTGGACAGGGTGCAGTTCTTC.

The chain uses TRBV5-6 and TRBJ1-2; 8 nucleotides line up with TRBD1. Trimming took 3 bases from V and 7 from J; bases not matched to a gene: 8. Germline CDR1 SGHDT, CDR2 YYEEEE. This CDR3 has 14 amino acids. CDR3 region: CASSSDRGTFGYTF. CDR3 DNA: TGTGCCAGCAGCTCAGACAGGGGCACCTTTGGCTACACCTTC.

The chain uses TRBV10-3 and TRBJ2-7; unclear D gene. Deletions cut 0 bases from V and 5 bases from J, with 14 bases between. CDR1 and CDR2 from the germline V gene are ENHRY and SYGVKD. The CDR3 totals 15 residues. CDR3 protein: CAISESGRAVDEQYF. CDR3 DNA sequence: TGTGCCATCAGTGAGTCGGGCCGCGCGGTTGACGAGCAGTACTTC.

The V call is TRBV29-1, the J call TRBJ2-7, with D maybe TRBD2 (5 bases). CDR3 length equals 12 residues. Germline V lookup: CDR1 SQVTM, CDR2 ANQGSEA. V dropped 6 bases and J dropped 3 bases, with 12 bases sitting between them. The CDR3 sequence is CSVGIQGYEQYF. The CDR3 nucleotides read TGCAGCGTCGGGATACAAGGCTACGAGCAGTACTTC.

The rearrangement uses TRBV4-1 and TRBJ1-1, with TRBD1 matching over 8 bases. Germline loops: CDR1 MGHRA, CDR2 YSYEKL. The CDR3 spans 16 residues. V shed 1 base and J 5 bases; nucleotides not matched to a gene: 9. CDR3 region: CASSQGATGARTEAFF. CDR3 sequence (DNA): TGCGCCAGCAGCCAAGGGGCGACAGGGGCGAGAACTGAAGCTTTCTTT.

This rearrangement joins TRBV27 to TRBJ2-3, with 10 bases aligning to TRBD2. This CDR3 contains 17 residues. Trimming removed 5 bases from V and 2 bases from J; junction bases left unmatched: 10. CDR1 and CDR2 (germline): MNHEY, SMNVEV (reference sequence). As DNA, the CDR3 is TGTGCCAGCAGTCAACGACGGACTAGCGGATACACAGATACGCAGTATTTT. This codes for CASSQRRTSGYTDTQYF.

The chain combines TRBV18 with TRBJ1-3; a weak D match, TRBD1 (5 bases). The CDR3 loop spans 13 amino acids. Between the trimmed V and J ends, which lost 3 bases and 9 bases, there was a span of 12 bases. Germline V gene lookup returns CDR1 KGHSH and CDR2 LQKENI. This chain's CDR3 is CASSPPPGTTIYF. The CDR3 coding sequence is TGTGCCAGCTCACCGCCCCCAGGGACCACCATATATTTT.

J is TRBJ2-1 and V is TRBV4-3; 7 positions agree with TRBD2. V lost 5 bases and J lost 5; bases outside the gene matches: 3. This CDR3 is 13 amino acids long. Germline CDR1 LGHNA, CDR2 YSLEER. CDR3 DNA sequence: TGCGCCAGCAGCAGCGGGACCAACAATGAGCAGTTCTTC. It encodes CASSSGTNNEQFF.

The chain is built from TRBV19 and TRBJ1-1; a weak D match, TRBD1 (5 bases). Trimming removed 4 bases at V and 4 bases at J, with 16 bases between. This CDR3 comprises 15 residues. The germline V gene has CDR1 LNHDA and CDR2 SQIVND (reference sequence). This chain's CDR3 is CASSTPQGIGTEAFF. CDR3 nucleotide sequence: TGTGCCAGTAGTACCCCCCAGGGAATTGGCACTGAAGCTTTCTTT.

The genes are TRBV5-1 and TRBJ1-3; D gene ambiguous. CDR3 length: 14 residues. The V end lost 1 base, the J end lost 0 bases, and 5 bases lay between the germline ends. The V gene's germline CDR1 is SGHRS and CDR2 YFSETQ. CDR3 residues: CASSLTSSGNTIYF. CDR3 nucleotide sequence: TGCGCCAGCAGCTTGACGAGCTCTGGAAACACCATATATTTT.

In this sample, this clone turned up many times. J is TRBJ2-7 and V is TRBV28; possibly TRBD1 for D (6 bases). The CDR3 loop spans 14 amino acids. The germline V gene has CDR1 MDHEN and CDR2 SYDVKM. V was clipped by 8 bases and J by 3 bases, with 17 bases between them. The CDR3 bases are TGTGCCAGCGGTCACCCCGGGACACTCTACGAGCAGTACTTC. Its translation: CASGHPGTLYEQYF. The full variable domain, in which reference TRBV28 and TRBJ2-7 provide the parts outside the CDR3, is DVKVTQSSRYLVKRTGEKVFLECVQDMDHENMFWYRQDPGLGLRLIYFSYDVKMKEKGDIPEGYSVSREKKERFSLILESASTNQTSMYLCASGHPGTLYEQYFGPGTRLTVT.

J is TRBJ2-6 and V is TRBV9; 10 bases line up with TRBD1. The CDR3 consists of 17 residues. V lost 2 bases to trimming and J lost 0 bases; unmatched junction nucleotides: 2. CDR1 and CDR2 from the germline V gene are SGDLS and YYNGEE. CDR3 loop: CASSVGQGSSGANVLTF. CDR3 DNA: TGTGCCAGCAGCGTGGGACAGGGGAGCTCTGGGGCCAACGTCCTGACTTTC.

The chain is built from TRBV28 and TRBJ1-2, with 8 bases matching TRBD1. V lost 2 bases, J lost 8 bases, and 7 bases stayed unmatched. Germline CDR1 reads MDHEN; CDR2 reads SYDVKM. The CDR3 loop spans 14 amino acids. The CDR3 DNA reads TGTGCCAGCAGTTTAACAGGGGGAAAAGGGGGCTACACCTTC. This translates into CASSLTGGKGGYTF.